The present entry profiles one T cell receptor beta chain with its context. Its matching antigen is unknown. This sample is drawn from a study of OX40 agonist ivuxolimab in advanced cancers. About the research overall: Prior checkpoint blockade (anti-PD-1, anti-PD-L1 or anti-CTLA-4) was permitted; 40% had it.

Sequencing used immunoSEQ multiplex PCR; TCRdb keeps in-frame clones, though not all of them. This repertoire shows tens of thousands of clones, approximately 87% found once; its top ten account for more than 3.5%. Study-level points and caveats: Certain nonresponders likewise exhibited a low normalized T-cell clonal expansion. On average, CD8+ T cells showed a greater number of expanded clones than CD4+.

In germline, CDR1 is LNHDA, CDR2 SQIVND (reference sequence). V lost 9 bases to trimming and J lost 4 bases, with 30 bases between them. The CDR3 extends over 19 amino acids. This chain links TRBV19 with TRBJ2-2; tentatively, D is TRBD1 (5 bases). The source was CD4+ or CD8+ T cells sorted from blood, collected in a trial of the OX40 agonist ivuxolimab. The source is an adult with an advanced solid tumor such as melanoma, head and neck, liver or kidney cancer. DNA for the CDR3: TGTGCCAGCAACCGAAGGGGTTTTGGGGTACGGGTGGTCACCGGGGAGCTGTTTTTT. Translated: CASNRRGFGVRVVTGELFF.